This T cell receptor (beta chain) was identified in a study of OX40 agonist ivuxolimab in advanced cancers. About the investigation overall: Ivuxolimab, which targeted the costimulatory receptor OX40 (CD134), was an agonistic, fully human IgG2 monoclonal antibody. Intravenous ivuxolimab was administered to patients every 2 weeks at six dose levels: 0.01, 0.1, 0.3, 1.5, 3 and 10 mg/kg. Of the approximately 50 dose-escalation patients, hepatocellular carcinoma was present in 19, melanoma in some 15, renal cell carcinoma in 9 and head and neck cancer in 9. In the dose-escalation cohort, approximately 83% of patients were male, and the mean age was roughly 60 years with a range of roughly 20 to 80. Patients were allowed to have had prior anti-PD-1, anti-PD-L1 or anti-CTLA-4 therapy, and approximately 40% of the dose-escalation patients had previously received checkpoint inhibitors. Partial responses occurred in three dose-escalation patients, of whom one had hepatocellular carcinoma and two had cutaneous melanoma. Peripheral TCRbeta sequencing was intended to test whether TCR sequence diversity was altered and clonal T-cell expansion was caused by ivuxolimab. The paper covers the monotherapy dose-escalation part of the phase I ivuxolimab trial, which included N of about 50 patients. Overall study results and their limits: At doses of 0.1 to 3.0 mg/kg, clonal expansion of both CD4+ and CD8+ T cells in blood was seen between baseline and week 6. In the 0.1-3.0 mg/kg groups, partial responders had among the lowest normalized peripheral clonal expansion, particularly in CD8+ T cells. Antigen specificity was not determined for the clonally expanded peripheral T cells. Low levels of normalized T-cell clonal expansion were also seen in some patients who did not respond. After ivuxolimab, expanded clones were on average more numerous among CD8+ T cells than among CD4+ T cells.

The trial excluded patients who had a history of autoimmune disease or who were on systemic immunosuppression. Peripheral blood for TCR sequencing was drawn from every dose cohort at baseline, at cycle 4 day 1 and at cycle 7 day 1. Samples were obtained from an open-label, multicenter, first-in-human phase I dose-escalation trial of ivuxolimab. Adults with locally advanced or metastatic head and neck squamous cell, hepatocellular, melanoma or renal cell carcinoma were enrolled in the trial. Before TCR sequencing, CD4+ and CD8+ T cells were separately sorted from peripheral blood. V is reduced by 7 bases and J by 2 bases, leaving a spacing of 15 bases between them. Taken from cysteine to phenylalanine, the CDR3 has 15 residues. The CDR3 DNA has 45 bases and is translated from base 1. Sequences LNHDA (CDR1) and SQIVND (CDR2) are obtained from the germline V gene (reference sequence). Genomic DNA was extracted from sorted cells for sequencing of the TCRbeta CDR3 region. TCRbeta CDR3 regions were sequenced using the immunoSEQ Assay. TCRdb obtained this table from immuneACCESS and retained in-frame rearrangements with V and J assigned. These tables miss some clones; where compared with another copy, unresolved V genes account for less than half of the shortfall, and the remainder is unexplained. This sample holds some 60,000 clones; about 88% were observed only once. Roughly 4% of the sample goes to the ten largest clones.

Turning to this clone: Which antigen it targets is not known. No clone much larger than this one lies a single base away; base qualities are absent.

This receptor was obtained from an adult with an advanced solid tumor such as melanoma, head and neck, liver or kidney cancer. The V and J segments used are TRBV19 and TRBJ1-5; TRBD1 is perhaps the D gene, given 6 matching bases. The specimen comprised CD4+ or CD8+ T cells sorted from blood, sampled in a trial of the OX40 agonist ivuxolimab. The sequence in DNA is TGTGCCAGTACCTCGGACAGTTTGGGCAATCAGCCCCAGCATTTT. Its protein reads: CASTSDSLGNQPQHF.